This is a list of T cell receptor beta chains from one sample in a study of T cell responses to AZD1222 COVID-19 vaccine. The method was immunoSEQ multiplex PCR; TCRdb's version includes in-frame clones alone and lacks a portion of them. The sample includes around 180,000 clones, 85% to 90% of them seen just once. This specimen consisted of peripheral blood, obtained on day 0 of AZD1222 vaccination. The receptor set was obtained from an adult in good health. CDR3s include the opening cysteine and the closing phenylalanine or tryptophan. The D gene is left open where the match is weak. Clone size, where shown, is once, few, many, or a class for clones that have expanded.

j_call clone_size v_call d_call cdr3_aa cdr3_nt
TRBJ1-4 . TRBV7-8 . CASSLAGTYEKLFF TGTGCCAGCAGCTTAGCGGGAACTTATGAAAAACTGTTTTTT
TRBJ1-6 once TRBV5-6 TRBD1 CASSLETGARNSPLHF TGTGCCAGCAGCTTGGAAACAGGGGCTAGGAATTCACCCCTCCACTTT
TRBJ1-2 . TRBV4-3 TRBD1 CASSHPGQGRYGYTF TGCGCCAGCAGCCACCCGGGACAGGGTCGCTATGGCTACACCTTC
TRBJ1-1 . TRBV18 . CASSIRGARMNTEAFF TGTGCCAGCTCAATAAGAGGGGCCCGCATGAACACTGAAGCTTTCTTT
TRBJ2-7 . TRBV25-1 TRBD1 CASSVTGQPRYEQYF TGTGCCAGCAGTGTAACGGGACAGCCCAGGTACGAGCAGTACTTC
TRBJ2-3 . TRBV5-3 . CARSSYRDKSQTDTQYF TGTGCCAGAAGCTCATACCGGGACAAGAGTCAGACAGATACGCAGTATTTT
TRBJ1-4 . TRBV2 TRBD1 CASRKDRATNEKLFF TGTGCCAGCAGGAAGGACAGGGCGACTAATGAAAAACTGTTTTTT
TRBJ2-5 . TRBV4-3 TRBD1 CASSQDFDRGETQYF TGCGCCAGCAGCCAAGATTTTGACAGGGGGGAGACCCAGTACTTC
TRBJ1-1 . TRBV28 . CASTTAAIEAFF TGTGCATCGACGACAGCTGCGATTGAAGCTTTCTTT
TRBJ2-1 . TRBV9 TRBD2 CASSVGTSGGRAYNEQFF TGTGCCAGCAGCGTAGGGACTAGCGGGGGCCGAGCTTACAATGAGCAGTTCTTC
TRBJ1-3 . TRBV5-1 TRBD1 CASSLTHTGTGTGNTIYF TGCGCCAGCAGCTTGACTCATACCGGGACAGGAACTGGAAACACCATATATTTT
TRBJ2-3 . TRBV5-5 . CASSLGIGAGSDTQYF TGTGCCAGCAGCTTGGGGATCGGGGCAGGGTCAGATACGCAGTATTTT
TRBJ2-2 . TRBV4-3 TRBD1 CASNQDGQGASTGELFF TGCGCCAGCAACCAAGATGGGCAGGGGGCCAGCACCGGGGAGCTGTTTTTT
TRBJ1-5 few TRBV10-1 . CASHAQHF TGCGCCAGCCATGCCCAGCATTTT
TRBJ1-1 . TRBV25-1 . CASSGVGTEAFF TGTGCCAGCAGTGGTGTTGGCACTGAAGCTTTCTTT
TRBJ1-2 . TRBV6-2/TRBV6-3 . CASSYRSMIGGRTF TGTGCCAGCAGTTACCGGTCGATGATAGGCGGGAGAACCTTC
TRBJ1-1 . TRBV27 . CASSSQNTEAFF TGTGCCAGCAGTTCGCAGAACACTGAAGCTTTCTTT
TRBJ2-3 . TRBV2 . CASSDQGHTDTQYF TGTGCCAGCAGTGATCAGGGCCACACAGATACGCAGTATTTT
TRBJ1-1 . TRBV12-3/TRBV12-4 . CASRANTEAFF TGTGCCAGCAGGGCTAACACTGAAGCTTTCTTT
TRBJ1-6 . TRBV15 TRBD1 CATSLPQGPNSPLHF TGTGCCACCAGCTTACCACAGGGGCCCAATTCACCCCTCCACTTT
TRBJ1-2 . TRBV19 . CASSIIGGTYGYTF TGTGCCAGTAGTATTATCGGAGGGACCTATGGCTACACCTTC
TRBJ1-2 . TRBV10-3 TRBD1 CAISEDRVDGYTF TGTGCCATCAGTGAGGACAGGGTGGATGGCTACACCTTC
TRBJ1-2 . TRBV30 . CAWSVRGNYGYTF TGTGCCTGGAGTGTGCGGGGCAACTATGGCTACACCTTC
TRBJ2-2 . TRBV6-4 . CASSEFWNTGELFF TGTGCCAGCAGTGAATTTTGGAACACCGGGGAGCTGTTTTTT
TRBJ2-5 . TRBV7-6 . CASSLWLRDQETQYF TGTGCCAGCAGCTTATGGCTTCGCGACCAAGAGACCCAGTACTTC
TRBJ2-5 . TRBV27 TRBD2 CASSLVRRGGPETQYF TGTGCCAGCAGTTTAGTCCGGCGGGGGGGCCCTGAGACCCAGTACTTC
TRBJ2-7 . TRBV27 . CASSLSVLSYEQYF TGTGCCAGCAGTTTAAGTGTACTCTCCTACGAGCAGTACTTC